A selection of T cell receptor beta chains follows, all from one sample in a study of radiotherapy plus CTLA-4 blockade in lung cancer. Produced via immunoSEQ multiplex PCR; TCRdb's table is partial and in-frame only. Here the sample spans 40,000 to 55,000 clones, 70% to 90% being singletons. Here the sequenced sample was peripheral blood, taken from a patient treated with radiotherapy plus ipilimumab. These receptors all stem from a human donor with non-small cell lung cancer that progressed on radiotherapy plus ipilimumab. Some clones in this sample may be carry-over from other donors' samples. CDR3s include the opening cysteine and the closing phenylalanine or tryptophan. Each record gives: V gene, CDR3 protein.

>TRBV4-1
CASSQVIRQGAEAFF
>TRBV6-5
CASSPHSNQPQHF
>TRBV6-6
CASTDSTSGSSYEQYF
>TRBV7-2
CASSLVWRGTDTQYF
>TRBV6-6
CASSYSQGPSYEQYF
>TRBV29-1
CSVEFISSSNTEAFF
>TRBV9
CASSVGTGNEQYF
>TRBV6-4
CASSAVTGGGADTQYF
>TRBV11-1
CASSHRDREHEQYF
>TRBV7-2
CASSLEWQGYGYTF
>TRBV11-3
CASSSDRGRTGELFF
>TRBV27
CASSWVGDFSTDTQYF
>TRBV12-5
CASGSGTGGKDTQYF
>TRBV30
CAWSGELAGGVYNEQFF
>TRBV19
CASSTDRGDGYTF
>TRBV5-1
CASSLTGSNQPQHF
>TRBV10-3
CAIRDRVTEAFF
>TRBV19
CASSSPGQGLWPQHF
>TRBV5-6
CASSLELKETQYF
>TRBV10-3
CAINTGGENTEAFF
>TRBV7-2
CASSFLDRGSSYEQYF
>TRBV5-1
CASSYQENSGNTIYF
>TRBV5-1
CASSLDVSRTGTWDEQFF
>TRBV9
CASSVEGQGVMNTEAFF
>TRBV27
CASSLASGTGTQYF
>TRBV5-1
CASYPDRGHRNEQFF
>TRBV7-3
CASSLRASGVVHTGELFF
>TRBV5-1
CASSLDPVSSGNTIYF
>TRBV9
CASSPRPNQGEKLFF
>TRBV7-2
CASSPRSVSYNEQFF
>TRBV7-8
CASSLRETGINTEAFF
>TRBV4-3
CASSQDILFSSYEQYF
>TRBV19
CASSDRETSYEQYF
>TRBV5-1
CASSFAGNTEAFF
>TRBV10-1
CASSNRGNSPLHF
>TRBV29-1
CSAGWTGDRAFF
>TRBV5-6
CASSRTGGAGSGYTF
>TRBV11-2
CASSFTSGYYNEQFF
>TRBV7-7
CASSKGEGSGANVLTF